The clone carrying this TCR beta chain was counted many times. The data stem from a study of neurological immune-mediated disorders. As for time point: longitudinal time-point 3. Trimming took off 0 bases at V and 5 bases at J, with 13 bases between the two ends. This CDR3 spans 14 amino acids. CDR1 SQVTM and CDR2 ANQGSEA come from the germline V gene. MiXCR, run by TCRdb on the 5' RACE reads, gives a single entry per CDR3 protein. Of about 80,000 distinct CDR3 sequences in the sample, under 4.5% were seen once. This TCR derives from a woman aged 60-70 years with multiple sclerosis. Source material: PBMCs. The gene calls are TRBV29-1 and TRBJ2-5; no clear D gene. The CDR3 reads CSVEDPGFGETQYF. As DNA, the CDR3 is TGCAGCGTTGAAGATCCCGGTTTTGGCGAGACCCAGTACTTC.